The 10 T cell receptor beta chains listed next were all sequenced from one sample in a study of metastatic and nonmetastatic thyroid tumors. All patients were untreated before thyroid surgery. TCRdb re-analyzed the PCR reads using MiXCR. The data show around 19,000 clones, approximately 30% seen once. Sequenced input: blood. Every receptor here comes from a female donor with papillary thyroid cancer or a benign thyroid nodule (not recorded which). Some clones in this sample may be carry-over from other donors' samples.

This clone was detected many times. V is TRBV7-3 and J is TRBJ1-5, with D tentatively TRBD1 (5 bases). The germline V gene encodes CDR1 SGHTA and CDR2 FQGTGA. The CDR3 has 13 residues. V was shortened by 7 bases and J by 9 bases, with 16 bases between the two germline ends. CDR3: CASNPPGTGPQHF. Here the CDR3 DNA reads TGTGCCAGCAACCCCCCCGGGACCGGGCCCCAGCATTTT.

This clone was seen only a few times. A much larger clone is a single base away; this may be a read error. The V and J genes are TRBV5-5 and TRBJ2-2; D unclear. This CDR3 is built from 16 residues. V lost 2 bases, J lost 4 bases, and 15 bases lay in between. Germline V lookup: CDR1 SGHKS, CDR2 YYEKEE (reference sequence). The CDR3: CASSFLGAASTGELFF. Here the CDR3 DNA reads TGTGCCAGCAGCTTCCTGGGCGCCGCGAGCACCGGGGAGCTGTTTTTT. Full variable domain (remainder filled in from reference TRBV5-5 and TRBJ2-2): DAGVTQSPTHLIKTRGQQVTLRCSPISGHKSVSWYQQVLGQGPQFIFQYYEKEERGRGNFPDRFSARQFPNYSSELNVNALLLGDSALYLCASSFLGAASTGELFFGEGSRLTVL.

This chain uses TRBV12-3 or TRBV12-4 with TRBJ2-7; TRBD2 matches 12 bases. The V gene end was trimmed by 5 bases and the J gene end by 7 bases; junction bases not matched to a gene: 6. This CDR3 spans 14 amino acids. The CDR3 protein is CASSLLAGGEEQYF. The CDR3 DNA reads TGTGCCAGCAGTCTACTAGCGGGAGGTGAAGAGCAGTACTTC.

A few counts support this clone. The chain uses TRBV2 and TRBJ2-7; 10 bases match TRBD2. This CDR3 region has 15 residues. The trim removed 7 bases at V and 1 base at J, leaving 7 bases unmatched. Looked up from germline, CDR1 is SNHLY and CDR2 is FYNNEI. The CDR3 DNA reads TGTGCCAGCAAAGCGGGGGGGTTCGGGTCCTACGAGCAGTACTTC. This encodes CASKAGGFGSYEQYF.

This clone has only one observation. V and J are TRBV11-2 and TRBJ2-3; D may correspond to TRBD1 or TRBD2 (6 bases each). CDR3 length: 15 amino acids. V was trimmed by 4 bases and J by 5 bases, leaving 16 bases between them. Per germline, CDR1 SGHAT and CDR2 FQNNGV. CDR3 coding DNA: TGTGCCAGCAGCTCCTATCGGGGGCGAGGAGATACGCAGTATTTT. Translating gives CASSSYRGRGDTQYF.

The rearrangement uses TRBV11-2 and TRBJ2-1; possibly TRBD2 for D (6 bases). V was cut by 0 bases and J by 6 bases, with 9 bases left in between. The CDR3 has 14 amino acids. CDR1 is SGHAT and CDR2 is FQNNGV in the germline V gene. This chain's CDR3 is CASSLDGSFNEQFF. DNA of the CDR3: TGTGCCAGCAGCTTAGACGGGAGTTTCAATGAGCAGTTCTTC.

This clone was counted between two and nine times. One junction end does not reproduce the germline sequence, and a read error may be involved. The chain carries TRBV10-3 and TRBJ2-7, with 7 bases aligning to TRBD2. Germline assignment: CDR1 ENHRY and CDR2 SYGVKD. The CDR3 is 13 amino acids. The CDR3 coding sequence is TGTGCCGTCAGCGGGACGGCCGTCTACGAGCAGTACTTC. It codes for CAVSGTAVYEQYF.

This clone is classed as medium-sized (0.01 to 0.1%). V and J are TRBV20-1 and TRBJ1-2; no clear D gene. Per the germline V gene, CDR1 is DFQATT and CDR2 is SNEGSKA (reference sequence). The germline V and J ends were trimmed by 3 bases and 5 bases, with 16 bases remaining between them. The CDR3 has 14 residues. The chain's CDR3 is CSASPRGTGYGYTF. Here the CDR3 DNA reads TGCAGTGCTAGTCCACGGGGAACTGGGTATGGCTACACCTTC.

In its sample, this clone is medium-sized. The J gene is TRBJ1-2, the V gene TRBV27; D is undetermined. Trimming left V 3 bases short and J 2 bases short, with 7 bases between. CDR3 length equals 13 residues. Germline V gives CDR1 MNHEY, CDR2 SMNVEV (reference sequence). In DNA form, the CDR3 reads TGTGCCAGCAGTTTTGGGCCGAACTATGGCTACACCTTC. It is translated as CASSFGPNYGYTF.

The CDR3 sequence is CSARDRAYNEQFF. In DNA form, the CDR3 reads TGCAGTGCTAGAGATAGAGCCTACAATGAGCAGTTCTTC. The chain couples TRBV20-1 to TRBJ2-1; the D is unclear. V lost 0 bases and J lost 2, with 5 bases in between. Germline CDR1 and CDR2: DFQATT and SNEGSKA (reference sequence). This CDR3 is 13 amino acids long.